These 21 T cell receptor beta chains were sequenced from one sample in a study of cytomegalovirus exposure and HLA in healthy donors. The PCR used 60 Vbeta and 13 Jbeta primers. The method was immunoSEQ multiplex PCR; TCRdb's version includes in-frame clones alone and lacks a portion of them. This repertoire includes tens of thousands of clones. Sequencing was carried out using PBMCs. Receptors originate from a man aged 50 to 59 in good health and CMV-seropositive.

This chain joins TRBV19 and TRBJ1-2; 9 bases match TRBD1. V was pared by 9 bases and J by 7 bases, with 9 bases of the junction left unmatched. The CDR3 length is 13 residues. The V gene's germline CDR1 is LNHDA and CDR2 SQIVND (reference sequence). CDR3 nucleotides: TGTGCCAGCGTCCCGGGACAGGGCGGTGGCTACACCTTC. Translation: CASVPGQGGGYTF.

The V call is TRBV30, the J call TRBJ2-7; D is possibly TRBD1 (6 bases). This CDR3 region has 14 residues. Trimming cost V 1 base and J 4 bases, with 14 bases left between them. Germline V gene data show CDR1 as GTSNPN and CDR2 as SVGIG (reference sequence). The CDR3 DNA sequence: TGTGCCTGGAGTGGACAGGTTACCGTTTACGAGCAGTACTTC. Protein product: CAWSGQVTVYEQYF. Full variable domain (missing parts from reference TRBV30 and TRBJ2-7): SQTIHQWPATLVQPVGSPLSLECTVEGTSNPNLYWYRQAAGRGLQLLFYSVGIGQISSEVPQNLSASRPQDRQFILSSKKLLLSDSGFYLCAWSGQVTVYEQYFGPGTRLTVT.

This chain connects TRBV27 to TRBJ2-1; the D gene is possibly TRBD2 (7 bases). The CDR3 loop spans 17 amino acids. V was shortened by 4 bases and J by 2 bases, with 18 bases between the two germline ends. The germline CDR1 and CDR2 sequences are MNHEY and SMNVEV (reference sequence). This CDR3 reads CASSSRRGGGPYNEQFF. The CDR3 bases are TGTGCCAGCAGTTCTCGAAGGGGGGGCGGCCCCTACAATGAGCAGTTCTTC.

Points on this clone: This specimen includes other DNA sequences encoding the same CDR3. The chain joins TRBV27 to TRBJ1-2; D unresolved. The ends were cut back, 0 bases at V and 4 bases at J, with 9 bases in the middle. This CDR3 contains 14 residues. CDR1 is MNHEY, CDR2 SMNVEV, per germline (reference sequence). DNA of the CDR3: TGTGCCAGCAGTTTATCTGCGGGGAGCTATGGCTACACCTTC. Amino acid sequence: CASSLSAGSYGYTF.

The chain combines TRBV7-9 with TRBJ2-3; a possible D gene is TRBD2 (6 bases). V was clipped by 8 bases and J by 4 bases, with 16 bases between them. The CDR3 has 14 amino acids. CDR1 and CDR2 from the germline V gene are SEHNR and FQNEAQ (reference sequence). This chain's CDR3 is CASDRPAGSDTQYF. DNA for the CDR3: TGTGCCAGCGATAGACCCGCGGGATCAGATACGCAGTATTTT.

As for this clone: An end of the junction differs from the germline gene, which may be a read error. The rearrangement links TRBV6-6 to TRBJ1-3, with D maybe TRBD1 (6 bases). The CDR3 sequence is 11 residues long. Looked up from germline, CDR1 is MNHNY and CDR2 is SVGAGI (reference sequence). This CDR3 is CASSRGQSKAF. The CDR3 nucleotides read TGTGCCAGCAGTCGAGGACAGTCTAAGGCTTTT.

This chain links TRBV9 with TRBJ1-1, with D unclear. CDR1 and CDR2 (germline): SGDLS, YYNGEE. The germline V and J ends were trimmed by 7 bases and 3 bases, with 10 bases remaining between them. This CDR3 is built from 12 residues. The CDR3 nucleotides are TGTGCCAGCTCCGCTGCGGACACTGAAGCTTTCTTT. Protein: CASSAADTEAFF.

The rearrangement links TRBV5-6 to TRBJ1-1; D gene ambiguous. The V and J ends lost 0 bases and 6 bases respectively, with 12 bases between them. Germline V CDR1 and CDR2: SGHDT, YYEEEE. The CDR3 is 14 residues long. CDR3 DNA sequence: TGTGCCAGCAGCTTGGTGCAGGTTGAAGCTGAAGCTTTCTTT. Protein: CASSLVQVEAEAFF.

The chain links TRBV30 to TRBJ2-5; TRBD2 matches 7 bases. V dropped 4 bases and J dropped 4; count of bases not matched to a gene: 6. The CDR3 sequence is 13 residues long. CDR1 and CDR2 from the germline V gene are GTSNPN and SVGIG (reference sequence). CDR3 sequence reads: CAWIGRGSETQYF. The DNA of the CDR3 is TGTGCCTGGATAGGGAGGGGATCAGAGACCCAGTACTTC.

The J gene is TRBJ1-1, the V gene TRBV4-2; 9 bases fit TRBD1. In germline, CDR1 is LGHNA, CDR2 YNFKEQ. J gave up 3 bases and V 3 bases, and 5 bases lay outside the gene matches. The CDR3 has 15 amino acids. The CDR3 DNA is TGTGCCAGCAGCCATTCGGACAGGGGTGACACTGAAGCTTTCTTT. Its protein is CASSHSDRGDTEAFF.

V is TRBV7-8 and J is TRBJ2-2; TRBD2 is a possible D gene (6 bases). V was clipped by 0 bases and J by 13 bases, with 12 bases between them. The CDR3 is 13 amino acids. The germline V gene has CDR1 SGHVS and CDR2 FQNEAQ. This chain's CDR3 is CASSLASMEGLFF. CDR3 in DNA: TGTGCCAGCAGCTTAGCCTCCATGGAGGGGCTGTTTTTT. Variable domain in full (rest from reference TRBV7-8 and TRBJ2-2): GAGVSQSPRYKVAKRGQDVALRCDPISGHVSLFWYQQALGQGPEFLTYFQNEAQLDKSGLPSDRFFAERPEGSVSTLKIQRTQQEDSAVYLCASSLASMEGLFFGEGSRLTVL.

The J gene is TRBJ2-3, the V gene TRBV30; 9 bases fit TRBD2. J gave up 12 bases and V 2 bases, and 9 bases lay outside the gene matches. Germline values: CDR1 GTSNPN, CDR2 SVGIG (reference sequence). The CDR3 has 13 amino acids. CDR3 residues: CAWSFLSGRPQYF. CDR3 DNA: TGTGCCTGGAGTTTCCTTAGCGGGAGACCCCAGTATTTT.

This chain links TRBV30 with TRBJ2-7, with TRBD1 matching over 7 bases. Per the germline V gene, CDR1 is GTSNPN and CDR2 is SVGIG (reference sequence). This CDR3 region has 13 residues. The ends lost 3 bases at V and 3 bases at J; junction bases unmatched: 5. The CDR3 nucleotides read TGTGCCTGGAGCCAGGGACAGTTCTACGAGCAGTACTTC. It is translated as CAWSQGQFYEQYF.

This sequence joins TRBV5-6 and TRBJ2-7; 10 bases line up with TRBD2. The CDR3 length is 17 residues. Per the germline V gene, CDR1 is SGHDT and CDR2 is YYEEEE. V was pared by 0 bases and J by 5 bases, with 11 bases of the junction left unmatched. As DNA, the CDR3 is TGTGCCAGCAGCTTGGGACTAGCGGGCCCTTCTCGGGACGAGCAGTACTTC. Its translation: CASSLGLAGPSRDEQYF.

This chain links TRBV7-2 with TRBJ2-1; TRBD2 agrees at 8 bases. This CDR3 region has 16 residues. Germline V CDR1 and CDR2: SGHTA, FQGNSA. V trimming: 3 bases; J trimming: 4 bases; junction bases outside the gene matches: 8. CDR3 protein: CASSLAGPGGYNEQFF. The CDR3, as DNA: TGTGCCAGCAGCTTGGCTGGGCCGGGGGGGTACAATGAGCAGTTCTTC.

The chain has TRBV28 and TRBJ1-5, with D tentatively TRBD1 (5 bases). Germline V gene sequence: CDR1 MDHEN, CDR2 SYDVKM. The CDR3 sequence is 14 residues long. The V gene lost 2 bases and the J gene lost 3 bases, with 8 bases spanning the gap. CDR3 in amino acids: CASSLGTPNQPQHF. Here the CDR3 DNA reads TGTGCCAGCAGTTTAGGGACTCCCAATCAGCCCCAGCATTTT. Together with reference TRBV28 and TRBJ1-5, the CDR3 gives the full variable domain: DVKVTQSSRYLVKRTGEKVFLECVQDMDHENMFWYRQDPGLGLRLIYFSYDVKMKEKGDIPEGYSVSREKKERFSLILESASTNQTSMYLCASSLGTPNQPQHFGDGTRLSIL.

This chain's CDR3 is CASSLPSGLAVGEQFF. CDR3 nucleotide sequence: TGCGCCAGCAGCTTGCCGTCGGGACTAGCGGTGGGTGAGCAGTTCTTC. This chain uses TRBV5-1 with TRBJ2-1, with 11 bases that match TRBD2. Germline values: CDR1 SGHRS, CDR2 YFSETQ. With V trimmed by 1 base and J by 9 bases, 9 bases remained unmatched. This CDR3 has 16 amino acids.

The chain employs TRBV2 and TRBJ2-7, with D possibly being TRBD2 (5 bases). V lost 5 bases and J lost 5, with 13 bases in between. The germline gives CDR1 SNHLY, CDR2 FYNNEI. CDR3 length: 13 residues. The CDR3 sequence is CASSKLGVNEQYF. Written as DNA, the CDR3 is TGTGCCAGCAGTAAGCTCGGGGTGAACGAGCAGTACTTC.

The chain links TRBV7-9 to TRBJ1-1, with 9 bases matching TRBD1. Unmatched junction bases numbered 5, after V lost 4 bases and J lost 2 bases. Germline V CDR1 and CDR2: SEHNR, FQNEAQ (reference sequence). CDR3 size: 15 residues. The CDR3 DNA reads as TGTGCCAGCAGCTACTACAGGGGGCGAAACACTGAAGCTTTCTTT. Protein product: CASSYYRGRNTEAFF.

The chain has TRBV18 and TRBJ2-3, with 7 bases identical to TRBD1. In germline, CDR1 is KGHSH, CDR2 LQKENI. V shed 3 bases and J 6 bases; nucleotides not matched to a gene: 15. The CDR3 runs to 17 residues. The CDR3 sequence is CASSPRQGHIAGDTQYF. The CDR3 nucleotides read TGTGCCAGCTCACCTAGACAGGGCCATATAGCAGGCGATACGCAGTATTTT.

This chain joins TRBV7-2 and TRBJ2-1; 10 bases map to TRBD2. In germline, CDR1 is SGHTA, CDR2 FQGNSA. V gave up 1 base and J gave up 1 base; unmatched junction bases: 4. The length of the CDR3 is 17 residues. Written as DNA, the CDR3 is TGTGCCAGCAGCTTAGTTAGCGGGAGGAGGTCCTACAATGAGCAGTTCTTC. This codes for CASSLVSGRRSYNEQFF.